This T cell receptor (beta chain) derives from a study of cytomegalovirus exposure and HLA in healthy donors. PCR amplification relied on 60 Vbeta primers (plus 13 Jbeta primers). Sequenced by immunoSEQ multiplex PCR; TCRdb stores in-frame clones only, minus some. The sample has around 200,000 clones, 62% seen once. The sequenced sample was PBMCs. The TCR sequence derives from a man aged 35 to 55 in good health and CMV-seronegative.

CDR3 in amino acids: CASSPGPSERASTDTQYF. The CDR3 DNA follows: TGTGCCAGCAGCCCCGGTCCATCAGAGCGGGCGAGCACAGATACGCAGTATTTT. The V and J genes are TRBV4-2 and TRBJ2-3, with D maybe TRBD2 (6 bases). Trimming took off 4 bases at V and 0 bases at J, with 20 bases between the two ends. The CDR3 has 18 amino acids. Germline loops: CDR1 LGHNA, CDR2 YNFKEQ.